Below, one T cell receptor (beta chain) is given with its context. There are a few counts of this clonotype. No antigen is known for it. Qualities for individual bases were not recorded, and no much larger clone is one base off. These data come from a study of T-cell reconstitution after alpha-beta-depleted transplantation in children (dated by TCRdb to the mid-2010s). About the full investigation: The study quantitatively tracked T-cell immune reconstitution after TCRalphabeta/CD19-depleted allogeneic hematopoietic cell transplantation in children using TCR repertoire profiling.

What this sample's treatment or condition label stands for: allogeneic hematopoietic cell transplantation with graft depleted of TCRalphabeta T cells and CD19 B cells. The transplant recipients were children given TCRalphabeta/CD19-depleted allogeneic hematopoietic cell grafts. The germline V gene supplies CDR1 SQVTM and CDR2 ANQGSEA. The CDR3 covers 14 residues, taking in both the cysteine and the phenylalanine. CDR3 DNA is the only sequence kept; it has 42 bases, read in frame from the first base. Cut back by 4 bases and 4 bases, the V and J ends lie 15 bases apart. Beyond this particular receptor, the publication reports: Over subsequent months, a decline in hyperexpanded clone frequencies was noted, and after one year, T-cell counts and TCRbeta diversity were mostly ascribed to newly produced T cells. The apparently early alphabetaT-cell count recovery about two months after transplant was reportedly dependent on only several hundred rapidly expanded clones derived from non-depleted graft cells. In some patients, the high TCRbeta diversity seen at day 60 was put down to recipient T cells and intrathymic progenitors that had survived conditioning.

Library creation used PCR. These reads were obtained on an Illumina HiSeq 2500. TCR library preparation used molecular barcoding, with unique molecular identifiers applied to normalize quantification of the TCRbeta repertoire. TCRdb itself trimmed the public reads at Q25 with fastp, ran MiXCR and retained productive beta chains. When rows share a CDR3 protein, they turn into one entry using the most common DNA and genes. The sample table shows approximately 1,000,000 distinct CDR3 sequences, and 25% to 30% are seen once. Of the sample, 25% to 35% falls within the top ten clones. Sequences were derived from PBMCs, mostly from graft donor cells, sampled 360 days after TCRalphabeta/CD19-depleted stem cell transplant. This TCR derives from a boy younger than two who had a stem cell transplant for SCID, so the T cells may come from the graft donor. The chain couples TRBV29-1 to TRBJ2-3, with no D gene named confidently. The CDR3 amino acid sequence is: CSVGLKASPDTQYF. DNA sequence: TGCAGCGTTGGGCTCAAGGCATCCCCAGATACGCAGTATTTT.